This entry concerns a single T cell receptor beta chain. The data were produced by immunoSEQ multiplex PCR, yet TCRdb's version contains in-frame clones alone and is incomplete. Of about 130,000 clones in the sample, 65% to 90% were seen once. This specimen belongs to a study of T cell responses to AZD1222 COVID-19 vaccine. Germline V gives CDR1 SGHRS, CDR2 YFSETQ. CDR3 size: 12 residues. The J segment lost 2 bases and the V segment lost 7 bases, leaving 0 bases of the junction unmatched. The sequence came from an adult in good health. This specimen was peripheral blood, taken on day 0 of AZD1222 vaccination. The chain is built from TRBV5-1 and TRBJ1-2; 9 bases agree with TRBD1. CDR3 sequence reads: CASGTGNYGYTF. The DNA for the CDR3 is TGCGCCAGCGGGACAGGGAACTATGGCTACACCTTC.